The 18 T cell receptor beta chains given below trace back to one sample, sequenced in a study of brain T cells in children with intractable seizures. The time point: blood from clinic visit 5 months post-surgery; TSC patient then seizure free. The table came from immunoSEQ multiplex PCR; TCRdb's copy has only in-frame clones and leaves some out. In the table there are hundreds of thousands of clones, 85% to 95% of which are singletons. The sample in question was peripheral blood, obtained roughly 5 months after surgery. The origin of the receptors is a boy younger than two with tuberous sclerosis and intractable seizures.

The chain uses TRBV2 and TRBJ1-2, with D uncertain. CDR1 and CDR2 from the germline V gene are SNHLY and FYNNEI. V gave up 10 bases and J gave up 8 bases, with 17 bases separating them. CDR3 length: 12 amino acids. In DNA form, the CDR3 reads TGTGCCACTCGTGGCGGGTTAAGAGGCTACACCTTC. Encoded protein: CATRGGLRGYTF.

V gene TRBV5-1 combines with J gene TRBJ1-3; TRBD1 is a possible D gene (5 bases). Deletions cut 0 bases from V and 0 bases from J, with 13 bases between. This CDR3 has 17 amino acids. Germline V gene lookup returns CDR1 SGHRS and CDR2 YFSETQ. Here the CDR3 reads CASSLVPGLTSGNTIYF. The CDR3 nucleotides are TGCGCCAGCAGCTTGGTGCCGGGACTGACCTCTGGAAACACCATATATTTT. Supplemented by reference TRBV5-1 and TRBJ1-3, the full variable domain reads KAGVTQTPRYLIKTRGQQVTLSCSPISGHRSVSWYQQTPGQGLQFLFEYFSETQRNKGNFPGRFSGRQFSNSRSEMNVSTLELGDSALYLCASSLVPGLTSGNTIYFGEGSWLTVV.

The chain combines TRBV7-8 with TRBJ1-1, with D unresolved. CDR1 and CDR2 from the germline V gene are SGHVS and FQNEAQ. CDR3 length: 14 amino acids. V shed 1 base and J shed 0 bases, with 6 bases lying between them. CDR3 DNA: TGTGCCAGCAGCTTAGGGCGGGTGAACACTGAAGCTTTCTTT. It encodes CASSLGRVNTEAFF. The full variable domain, completed using reference TRBV7-8 and TRBJ1-1, is GAGVSQSPRYKVAKRGQDVALRCDPISGHVSLFWYQQALGQGPEFLTYFQNEAQLDKSGLPSDRFFAERPEGSVSTLKIQRTQQEDSAVYLCASSLGRVNTEAFFGQGTRLTVV.

This clone was seen only a few times. The chain joins TRBV30 to TRBJ2-4; D may be TRBD2 (5 bases). This CDR3 has 14 residues. Trimming pared 2 bases from V and 5 bases from J, leaving 13 bases between. The germline V gene has CDR1 GTSNPN and CDR2 SVGIG (reference sequence). CDR3 DNA: TGTGCCTGGAGTTTCGGGATGTGGGAAAACATTCAGTACTTC. The encoded protein is CAWSFGMWENIQYF.

The rearrangement joins TRBV18 to TRBJ1-6; perhaps TRBD1 as D (5 bases). Trimming removed 3 bases from V and 7 bases from J, with 7 bases in between. This CDR3 has 13 amino acids. CDR1 is KGHSH and CDR2 is LQKENI in the germline V gene. CDR3 amino acids: CASSPGLNSPLHF. The CDR3 DNA is TGTGCCAGCTCACCGGGACTGAATTCACCCCTCCACTTT.

The chain recombines TRBV12-5 with TRBJ1-1; D is perhaps TRBD1 (5 bases). The V end was cut by 1 base, the J end by 2 bases, with 5 bases between. The CDR3 has 13 amino acids. CDR1 and CDR2 from the germline V gene are LGHNT and FRNRAP. CDR3 DNA: TGTGCTAGTGGTTTGGGGGGCAACACTGAAGCTTTCTTT. Protein product: CASGLGGNTEAFF.

This chain links TRBV4-1 with TRBJ2-4, with 11 bases lining up with TRBD2. CDR3 size: 16 residues. V lost 0 bases and J lost 9; bases outside the gene matches: 7. CDR1 is MGHRA, CDR2 YSYEKL, per germline. CDR3 DNA: TGCGCCAGCAGCCAAGATAGCGGGGGGGCCAGGGGCATTCAGTACTTC. Translation: CASSQDSGGARGIQYF.

The chain links TRBV15 to TRBJ2-3, with 16 bases identical to TRBD2. V trimming: 4 bases; J trimming: 5 bases; junction bases outside the gene matches: 9. The CDR3 runs 18 residues. Germline CDR1 and CDR2: LNHNV and YYDKDF (reference sequence). CDR3 coding DNA: TGTGCCACCAGCAATCCCGGGACTAGCGGGAGGGCCCTAGATACGCAGTATTTT. As protein: CATSNPGTSGRALDTQYF.

The V gene is TRBV2, the J gene TRBJ2-3; D gene uncertain. V dropped 0 bases and J dropped 2 bases, with 9 bases sitting between them. The germline gives CDR1 SNHLY, CDR2 FYNNEI. The CDR3 is 15 residues long. CDR3 residues: CASSEAGSVTDTQYF. The CDR3 region has the DNA TGTGCCAGCAGTGAAGCGGGGTCAGTCACAGATACGCAGTATTTT. Combining the CDR3 with reference TRBV2 and TRBJ2-3 gives the whole variable domain EPEVTQTPSHQVTQMGQEVILRCVPISNHLYFYWYRQILGQKVEFLVSFYNNEISEKSEIFDDQFSVERPDGSNFTLKIRSTKLEDSAMYFCASSEAGSVTDTQYFGPGTRLTVL.

The chain uses TRBV14 and TRBJ1-6; D remains unclear. CDR3 size: 17 residues. Per the germline V gene, CDR1 is SGHDN and CDR2 is FVKESK. V lost 2 bases to trimming and J lost 8 bases, with 19 bases between them. CDR3 protein: CASSQWAGSASYSPLHF. Here the CDR3 DNA reads TGTGCCAGCAGCCAATGGGCAGGTTCGGCTTCCTATTCACCCCTCCACTTT.

This rearrangement joins TRBV6-1 to TRBJ1-2; a weak D match, TRBD1 (6 bases). Germline V lookup: CDR1 MNHNS, CDR2 SASEGT. This CDR3 contains 13 residues. Trimming removed 0 bases from V and 4 bases from J, with 6 bases in between. In DNA form, the CDR3 reads TGTGCCAGCAGTGAAGCAGGGGGCTATGGCTACACCTTC. This sequence encodes CASSEAGGYGYTF.

The rearrangement links TRBV29-1 to TRBJ2-7; the D gene is possibly TRBD1 (6 bases). The CDR3 runs to 13 residues. The germline gives CDR1 SQVTM, CDR2 ANQGSEA. V lost 6 bases to trimming and J lost 2 bases, with 14 bases between them. The CDR3 here is CSVANRDPYEQYF. CDR3 sequence (DNA): TGCAGCGTCGCAAACAGGGATCCCTACGAGCAGTACTTC.

Written as DNA, the CDR3 is TGTGCCAGCAGTTTGGCGGTATTTGTGTTCACAGATACGCAGTATTTT. It codes for CASSLAVFVFTDTQYF. The genes are TRBV28 and TRBJ2-3; unclear D gene. V was pared by 3 bases and J by 2 bases, with 15 bases between. The CDR3 spans 16 residues. Germline V gene lookup returns CDR1 MDHEN and CDR2 SYDVKM.

J is TRBJ2-3 and V is TRBV28; 9 bases are shared with TRBD1. Germline V gene lookup returns CDR1 MDHEN and CDR2 SYDVKM. The V segment lost 3 bases and the J segment 3 bases; nucleotides outside the gene matches: 10. This CDR3 is 17 amino acids long. The DNA of the CDR3 is TGTGCCAGCAGTTTCGGGATAACAGGGGGCGAGACAGATACGCAGTATTTT. This sequence encodes CASSFGITGGETDTQYF.

This clone is a singleton in its sample. J is TRBJ2-7 and V is TRBV7-2; 10 nucleotides match TRBD2. Per germline, CDR1 SGHTA and CDR2 FQGNSA. The length of the CDR3 is 15 residues. Losses at the gene ends were 4 bases for V and 3 bases for J; bases not matched to a gene: 6. CDR3 DNA: TGTGCCAGCAGCTCATATAGCGGGGGGAACTACGAGCAGTACTTC. It specifies CASSSYSGGNYEQYF.

The chain uses TRBV7-3 and TRBJ1-1; 9 bases map to TRBD1. Germline V gives CDR1 SGHTA, CDR2 FQGTGA. CDR3 length equals 14 residues. V lost 5 bases and J lost 5; bases outside the gene matches: 6. CDR3 in DNA: TGTGCCAGCAGCATAGGACAGGGGAATACTGAAGCTTTCTTT. Protein sequence: CASSIGQGNTEAFF.

The gene calls are TRBV30 and TRBJ2-7; TRBD2 is a possible D gene (6 bases). Germline V lookup: CDR1 GTSNPN, CDR2 SVGIG (reference sequence). The CDR3 totals 14 residues. V dropped 2 bases and J dropped 7 bases, with 18 bases sitting between them. The CDR3 reads CAWSTVEGPGEQYF. Written as DNA, the CDR3 is TGTGCCTGGAGTACGGTGGAGGGGCCAGGAGAGCAGTACTTC.

The CDR3 region is CASSPRTGDGSEAFF. In DNA, the CDR3 is TGTGCCAGCAGCCCACGGACAGGCGATGGATCTGAAGCTTTCTTT. V is TRBV16 and J is TRBJ1-1, with 7 bases identical to TRBD1. There are 15 residues in the CDR3. The germline gives CDR1 KGHSY, CDR2 FQNENV. J lost 6 bases, V lost 4 bases, and 11 bases had no gene match.